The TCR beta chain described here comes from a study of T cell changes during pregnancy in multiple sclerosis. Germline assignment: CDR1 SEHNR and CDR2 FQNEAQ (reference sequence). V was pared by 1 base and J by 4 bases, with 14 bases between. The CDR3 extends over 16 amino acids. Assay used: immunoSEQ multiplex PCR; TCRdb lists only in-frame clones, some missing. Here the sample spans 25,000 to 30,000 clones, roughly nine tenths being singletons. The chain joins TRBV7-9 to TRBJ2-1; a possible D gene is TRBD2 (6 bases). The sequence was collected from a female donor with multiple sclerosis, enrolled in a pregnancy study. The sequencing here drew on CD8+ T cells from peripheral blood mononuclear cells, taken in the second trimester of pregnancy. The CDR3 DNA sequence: TGTGCCAGCAGCTTAGGAGGGACTGGCCGTTACAATGAGCAGTTCTTC. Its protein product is CASSLGGTGRYNEQFF.